Sequencing of this T cell receptor (beta chain) was carried out in a study of cytomegalovirus exposure and HLA in healthy donors. The study's findings and limits: Compared with the roughly 670-donor mean, an Asian-associated ancestry cluster reportedly had fewer N-insertions, according to a later analysis.

Worth noting for this clone: Its antigen is not identified.

60 Vbeta and 13 Jbeta primers were used in PCR. Sequencing used immunoSEQ multiplex PCR; TCRdb keeps in-frame clones, though not all of them. The data show 150,000 or so clones, less than 85% seen once. CDR1 MNHEY and CDR2 SVGAGI come from the germline V gene. The CDR3 spans 11 residues. Whereas donors were nominally healthy upon sampling, unrecorded immune exposures were probable. The chain couples TRBV6-5 to TRBJ2-5; D unclear. Judging by the DNA end, TRBJ2-7 fits better; the J call may be wrong. This receptor was identified in a young man in good health and CMV-seropositive. Material for sequencing was PBMCs. The chain's CDR3 is CASSYRYEQYF. CDR3 nucleotides: TGTGCCAGCAGTTACAGATACGAGCAGTACTTC.